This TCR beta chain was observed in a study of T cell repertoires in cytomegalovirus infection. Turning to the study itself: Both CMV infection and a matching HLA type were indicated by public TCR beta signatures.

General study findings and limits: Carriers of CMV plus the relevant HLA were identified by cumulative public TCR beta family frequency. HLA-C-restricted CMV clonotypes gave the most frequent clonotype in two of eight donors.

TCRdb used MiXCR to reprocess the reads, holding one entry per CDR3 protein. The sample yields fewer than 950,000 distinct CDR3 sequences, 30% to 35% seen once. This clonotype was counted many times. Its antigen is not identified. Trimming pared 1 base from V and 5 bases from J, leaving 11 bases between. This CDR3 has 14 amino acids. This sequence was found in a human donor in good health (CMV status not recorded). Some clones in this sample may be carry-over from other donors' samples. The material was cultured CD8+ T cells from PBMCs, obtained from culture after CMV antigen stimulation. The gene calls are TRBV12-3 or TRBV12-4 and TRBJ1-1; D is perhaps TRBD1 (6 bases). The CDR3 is CASSLGPQGTEAFF. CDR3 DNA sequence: TGTGCCAGCAGTTTAGGCCCTCAGGGGACTGAAGCTTTCTTT.